The 6 T cell receptor beta chains reported below all come from one sample, sequenced in a study of human T cells and chemical hapten exposure. Time point meaning: patch test 2, 6 weeks after DPC sensitization. Treatment: therapeutic diphenylcyclopropenone sensitization with weekly scalp DPC. Via MiXCR, TCRdb re-called the RACE reads, giving one row per CDR3 protein. There are about 140,000 distinct CDR3 sequences in the sample; about 10% occur only once, and approximately 1.3% lies in the top ten. Specimen: whole blood, collected in connection with sensitization to the hapten diphenylcyclopropenone (DPC). These receptors all stem from a woman between 45 and 60 years old with alopecia areata. Some clones in this sample may be carry-over from other donors' samples.

The J gene is TRBJ2-1, the V gene TRBV7-8; D is possibly TRBD1 (6 bases). This CDR3 is 16 amino acids long. CDR1 is SGHVS, CDR2 FQNEAQ, per germline. Trimming left V 4 bases short and J 8 bases short, with 21 bases between. DNA for the CDR3: TGTGCCAGCAGCTCACAGGGTTCCGGGCTGGTACATGAGCAGTTCTTC. Residues: CASSSQGSGLVHEQFF.

This chain connects TRBV4-1 to TRBJ1-3, with a tentative D call TRBD1 (5 bases). Germline lookup yields CDR1 MGHRA and CDR2 YSYEKL. V lost 0 bases and J lost 2, with 8 bases in between. This CDR3 has 15 residues. The DNA for the CDR3 is TGCGCCAGCAGCCAAGACGGGACGGCTGGAAACACCATATATTTT. Translating gives CASSQDGTAGNTIYF.

This clonotype was picked up a small number of times. V gene TRBV2 combines with J gene TRBJ2-7; 7 bases are shared with TRBD1. Germline lookup yields CDR1 SNHLY and CDR2 FYNNEI. V trimming: 0 bases; J trimming: 0 bases; junction bases outside the gene matches: 2. The CDR3 extends over 15 amino acids. CDR3 residues: CASSEAGQLSYEQYF. In nucleotides, the CDR3 is TGTGCCAGCAGTGAAGCGGGACAGCTCTCCTACGAGCAGTACTTC.

The chain is built from TRBV9 and TRBJ2-1; 9 positions agree with TRBD2. Germline assignment: CDR1 SGDLS and CDR2 YYNGEE. V trimming: 4 bases; J trimming: 0 bases; junction bases outside the gene matches: 8. The CDR3 has 17 residues. The CDR3 DNA reads as TGTGCCAGCAGCCCCACGACTAGCGGAAGCTCCTACAATGAGCAGTTCTTC. This translates into CASSPTTSGSSYNEQFF. The full variable domain, its missing parts supplied by reference TRBV9 and TRBJ2-1, is DSGVTQTPKHLITATGQRVTLRCSPRSGDLSVYWYQQSLDQGLQFLIQYYNGEERAKGNILERFSAQQFPDLHSELNLSSLELGDSALYFCASSPTTSGSSYNEQFFGPGTRLTVL.

There are many counts of this clonotype. The chain couples TRBV19 to TRBJ1-2; D is undetermined. V was cut by 2 bases and J by 6 bases, with 16 bases left in between. Germline CDR1 and CDR2: LNHDA and SQIVND (reference sequence). This CDR3 is 15 amino acids long. This CDR3 is CASSINSAGRDGYTF. The CDR3 DNA sequence: TGTGCCAGTAGTATAAACTCCGCCGGGAGGGATGGCTACACCTTC.

The J gene is TRBJ2-1, the V gene TRBV6-1, with D possibly TRBD2 on 5 matching bases. The V gene's germline CDR1 is MNHNS and CDR2 SASEGT. The CDR3 totals 17 residues. Trimming took off 0 bases at V and 0 bases at J, with 12 bases between the two ends. The CDR3 sequence is CASSEAWRTPSYNEQFF. The CDR3 bases are TGTGCCAGCAGTGAAGCTTGGAGGACTCCCTCCTACAATGAGCAGTTCTTC.